Below are 18 T cell receptor beta chains sequenced from a single sample in a study of human CD8 memory T cell subsets. Libraries targeted TCR beta using 5' RACE with UMIs. No DNA is given; TCRdb re-called the 5' RACE reads and lists each CDR3 protein once. The data include 10,000 to 12,000 distinct CDR3 sequences; the top ten clones carry 20%. Sequenced material: CD8+ T cells from PBMCs. Receptors were obtained from a human donor in good health.

The rearrangement joins TRBV2 to TRBJ1-5. In germline, CDR1 is SNHLY, CDR2 FYNNEI. The CDR3 extends over 16 amino acids. CDR3 loop: CASSEGWPLSNQPQHF.

V and J are TRBV9 and TRBJ1-1. The CDR3 is made up of 13 amino acids. CDR1 and CDR2 from the germline V gene are SGDLS and YYNGEE. The CDR3 is CASSVHVNTEAFF.

The chain joins TRBV6-2 or TRBV6-3 to TRBJ2-1; TCRdb's D gene call, TRBD1, goes unchecked for lack of DNA. CDR1 MNHEY and CDR2 SVGEGT come from the germline V gene. The CDR3 consists of 13 residues. CDR3 region: CASSQTPNLEQFF.

The J gene is TRBJ2-7, the V gene TRBV13. The V gene's germline CDR1 is PRHDT and CDR2 FYEKMQ (reference sequence). The CDR3 spans 12 residues. This CDR3 reads CASSFSSYEQYF.

The CDR3 is CASSLGTGFFREQYF. This chain connects TRBV5-6 to TRBJ2-7; the D call from TCRdb, TRBD1, cannot be confirmed without DNA. Germline CDR1 is SGHDT and CDR2 is YYEEEE. This CDR3 region has 15 residues.

CDR3 protein: CASSQDQGRRETQYF. V is TRBV14 and J is TRBJ2-5; TCRdb's D gene call, TRBD2, goes unchecked for lack of DNA. Germline-derived CDR1 and CDR2 are SGHDN and FVKESK. The CDR3 has 15 residues.

This chain connects TRBV25-1 to TRBJ2-5; TCRdb lists TRBD1, though no DNA is available to test this call. Germline CDR1 and CDR2: MGHDK and SYGVNS. The CDR3 runs to 12 residues. CDR3 loop: CASTPQGETQYF.

This sequence joins TRBV2 and TRBJ2-3; TCRdb's D call, TRBD2, is unchecked because there is no DNA. The germline V gene has CDR1 SNHLY and CDR2 FYNNEI. The CDR3 is 14 amino acids. The CDR3 sequence: CASSEGEGIDTQYF.

The chain joins TRBV30 to TRBJ2-5; TCRdb returns TRBD2, unconfirmable since there is no DNA. The CDR3 contains 15 residues. Germline-derived CDR1 and CDR2 are GTSNPN and SVGIG (reference sequence). This chain's CDR3 is CATTGTSGSGETQYF. The entire variable domain, with the rest obtained from reference TRBV30 and TRBJ2-5, is as follows: SQTIHQWPATLVQPVGSPLSLECTVEGTSNPNLYWYRQAAGRGLQLLFYSVGIGQISSEVPQNLSASRPQDRQFILSSKKLLLSDSGFYLCATTGTSGSGETQYFGPGTRLLVL.

The V call is TRBV5-1, the J call TRBJ2-2. CDR1 is SGHRS and CDR2 is YFSETQ in the germline V gene. The length of the CDR3 is 14 residues. CDR3 protein: CASSHRQNTGELFF.

This chain uses TRBV12-3 or TRBV12-4 with TRBJ1-2; the D gene TCRdb calls, TRBD1, cannot be checked with no DNA. The CDR3 is made up of 16 amino acids. The chain's CDR3 is CASSPARGQANYGYTF.

This sequence joins TRBV14 and TRBJ2-3; TCRdb proposes TRBD2, but this gene call is untestable without DNA. The CDR3 has 13 amino acids. Per germline, CDR1 SGHDN and CDR2 FVKESK. The CDR3 reads CASSWEVRGEPYF.

The rearrangement uses TRBV11-2 and TRBJ1-1; TCRdb selects TRBD1, and the lack of DNA leaves this call unchecked. The CDR3 is made up of 11 amino acids. Germline lookup yields CDR1 SGHAT and CDR2 FQNNGV. CDR3: CASSEGPEAFF.

This chain's CDR3 is CASRGGAAFGYTF. The chain is built from TRBV12-3 or TRBV12-4 and TRBJ1-2. The CDR3 sequence is 13 residues long.

The chain combines TRBV6-1 with TRBJ1-1. This CDR3 has 12 amino acids. Per germline, CDR1 MNHNS and CDR2 SASEGT. CDR3 protein: CASSDYVREAFF.

The chain combines TRBV11-2 with TRBJ2-1. The CDR3 totals 16 residues. Germline V gives CDR1 SGHAT, CDR2 FQNNGV. The CDR3 is CASSPTQISSYNEQFF.

In terms of frequency, this clonotype is medium-sized. This chain connects TRBV7-9 to TRBJ1-1; absent DNA, TCRdb's TRBD1 call cannot be checked. The germline V gene encodes CDR1 SEHNR and CDR2 FQNEAQ (reference sequence). The CDR3 has 13 amino acids. CDR3 sequence reads: CASSLVGVPEAFF.

J is TRBJ2-5 and V is TRBV18; the D call of TRBD2 rests on TCRdb alone, since no DNA is present to check it. The germline V gene encodes CDR1 KGHSH and CDR2 LQKENI. The CDR3 extends over 15 amino acids. The CDR3 loop reads CASSPSAGGQETQYF.